These T cell receptor beta chains were read from a single sample in a study of shared clonotypes between healthy human individuals. Data came from immunoSEQ multiplex PCR; TCRdb stores just in-frame clones and leaves some out. The repertoire includes about a million clones, under 80% of them detected once, and approximately 1.5% sits in the top ten. Sequences were obtained from memory CD4+ T cells sorted from blood. These receptors were taken from a young man in good health. Both conserved end residues are part of each CDR3. A D gene is named only where the DNA matches it firmly. Only some rows state a clone size, as once, few, many or a class for expanded clones.

size: .; V: TRBV6-1; J: TRBJ1-3; D: .; CDR3: CASRKRANTIYF; DNA: TGTGCCAGCAGGAAAAGGGCAAACACCATATATTTT
size: .; V: TRBV5-6; J: TRBJ2-5; D: TRBD2; CDR3: CASSLGRRGVQETQYF; DNA: TGTGCCAGCAGCTTGGGCCGTCGGGGGGTACAAGAGACCCAGTACTTC
size: .; V: TRBV15; J: TRBJ2-5; D: .; CDR3: CATSRAPKDIWYQETQYF; DNA: TGTGCCACCAGCAGAGCTCCGAAGGACATTTGGTACCAAGAGACCCAGTACTTC
size: .; V: TRBV5-4; J: TRBJ2-3; D: TRBD2; CDR3: CASSLLDSGSTDTQYF; DNA: TGTGCCAGCAGCTTGTTGGATAGCGGGAGCACAGATACGCAGTATTTT
size: .; V: TRBV30; J: TRBJ2-2; D: .; CDR3: CAWRGRNTGELFF; DNA: TGTGCCTGGAGGGGCAGAAACACCGGGGAGCTGTTTTTT
size: few; V: TRBV13; J: TRBJ2-1; D: TRBD2; CDR3: CASSGGLARDYEQFF; DNA: TGTGCCAGCAGCGGGGGACTAGCGCGGGACTATGAGCAGTTCTTC
size: .; V: TRBV2; J: TRBJ1-2; D: TRBD1; CDR3: CASSGDRGSYGYTF; DNA: TGTGCCAGCAGCGGAGACAGGGGCTCCTATGGCTACACCTTC
size: .; V: TRBV7-8; J: TRBJ2-1; D: .; CDR3: CASSLVAGYEQFF; DNA: TGTGCCAGCAGCTTAGTAGCTGGCTATGAGCAGTTCTTC
size: once; V: TRBV19; J: TRBJ1-2; D: TRBD1; CDR3: CASSIDPRTGTQLNYGYTF; DNA: TGTGCCAGTAGTATAGATCCTCGGACAGGAACCCAGCTAAACTATGGCTACACCTTC
size: .; V: TRBV5-1; J: TRBJ2-5; D: .; CDR3: CASSPQGPPQETQYF; DNA: TGCGCCAGCAGCCCTCAGGGACCTCCACAAGAGACCCAGTACTTC
size: .; V: TRBV7-2; J: TRBJ2-5; D: TRBD2; CDR3: CASSLEGASGGKETQYF; DNA: TGTGCCAGCAGCTTAGAAGGGGCTAGCGGGGGAAAAGAGACCCAGTACTTC
size: few; V: TRBV7-8; J: TRBJ1-6; D: TRBD1; CDR3: CASSLPSRGYNSPLHF; DNA: TGTGCCAGCAGCCTCCCCTCCAGGGGGTATAATTCACCCCTCCACTTT
size: .; V: TRBV7-2; J: TRBJ2-3; D: .; CDR3: CASSSKDTQYF; DNA: TGTGCCAGCAGCTCAAAAGATACGCAGTATTTT
size: .; V: TRBV5-4; J: TRBJ2-5; D: TRBD1; CDR3: CASSLGQGVPRETQYF; DNA: TGTGCCAGCAGCTTAGGACAGGGGGTCCCGAGAGAGACCCAGTACTTC